The 25 T cell receptor beta chains reported below all come from one sample, sequenced in a study of T-cell memory formation after mild COVID-19. TCRdb called the 5' RACE reads again in MiXCR, with one record for every CDR3 protein. The table lists around 250,000 distinct CDR3 sequences, 8% to 10% of them singletons. Input material: PBMCs or a T cell subset sorted from them (not recorded which). The receptors come from a man between 18 and 35 years old who had mild COVID-19 (a few samples of this study predate the infection). Cell type and time point are not known.

This clonotype was seen more than once but under ten times. The chain links TRBV5-1 to TRBJ2-2, with TRBD1 matching over 9 bases. The J segment lost 4 bases and the V segment lost 3 bases, leaving 7 bases of the junction unmatched. The CDR3 has 16 amino acids. Germline V gene sequence: CDR1 SGHRS, CDR2 YFSETQ. CDR3 coding DNA: TGCGCCAGCAGCTCGCCGGGACAGGGATTCACCGGGGAGCTGTTTTTT. Its protein product is CASSSPGQGFTGELFF.

V usage is TRBV5-1 and J usage is TRBJ2-2; D is undetermined. This CDR3 has 13 amino acids. Germline-derived CDR1 and CDR2 are SGHRS and YFSETQ. Trimming cost V 2 bases and J 10 bases, with 12 bases left between them. The CDR3 DNA reads TGCGCCAGCAGCTTCGGACCTCCCCAGGAGCTGTTTTTT. Protein: CASSFGPPQELFF.

This clonotype was recorded many times. The chain joins TRBV4-1 to TRBJ2-3; D tentatively reads TRBD1 or TRBD2 (5 bases each). Trimming left V 1 base short and J 5 bases short, with 16 bases between. The CDR3 is 16 amino acids. Per germline, CDR1 MGHRA and CDR2 YSYEKL. The CDR3 loop is CASSQGGTGLRDTQYF. The CDR3 nucleotides read TGCGCCAGCAGCCAAGGTGGGACGGGGCTAAGAGATACGCAGTATTTT.

This chain links TRBV5-1 with TRBJ2-3; 8 nucleotides line up with TRBD1. This CDR3 comprises 15 residues. Trimming removed 0 bases from V and 2 bases from J; junction bases left unmatched: 2. CDR1 SGHRS and CDR2 YFSETQ come from the germline V gene. The CDR3 region has the DNA TGCGCCAGCAGCTTGGGACAGGGGAACACAGATACGCAGTATTTT. Protein product: CASSLGQGNTDTQYF.

The chain uses TRBV12-3 or TRBV12-4 and TRBJ2-7; D not certain. The CDR3 consists of 13 residues. Trimming left V 3 bases short and J 9 bases short, with 15 bases between. CDR3 loop: CASSFGSLGGQYV. The DNA for the CDR3 is TGTGCCAGCAGTTTTGGTTCCTTAGGCGGGCAGTACGTC.

The rearrangement links TRBV29-1 to TRBJ2-3; D call uncertain. There are 12 residues in the CDR3. Trimming shortened V by 3 bases and J by 3 bases, and 7 bases separated the two germline ends. Germline CDR1 SQVTM, CDR2 ANQGSEA. The CDR3 DNA reads as TGCAGCGTTGATTCAGCAACAGATACGCAGTATTTT. Translated, it gives CSVDSATDTQYF.

The gene calls are TRBV3-1 and TRBJ1-2; D is possibly TRBD1 (6 bases). Between the trimmed V and J ends, which lost 1 base and 12 bases, there was a span of 21 bases. CDR3 size: 15 residues. Germline CDR1 reads LGHDT; CDR2 reads YNNKEL (reference sequence). CDR3 residues: CASSQALTGIRENTF. The CDR3, as DNA: TGTGCCAGCAGCCAAGCCTTAACAGGGATACGGGAAAACACCTTC.

This clonotype has at least ten counts. V usage is TRBV7-2 and J usage is TRBJ2-4; 7 bases align to TRBD1. Germline-derived CDR1 and CDR2 are SGHTA and FQGNSA. Trimming removed 5 bases from V and 4 bases from J; junction bases left unmatched: 5. The length of the CDR3 is 14 residues. The CDR3: CASSPSTGKNIQYF. CDR3 bases: TGTGCCAGCAGCCCATCGACAGGGAAAAACATTCAGTACTTC. The full variable domain, rest sourced from reference TRBV7-2 and TRBJ2-4, is GAGVSQSPSNKVTEKGKDVELRCDPISGHTALYWYRQSLGQGLEFLIYFQGNSAPDKSGLPSDRFSAERTGGSVSTLTIQRTQQEDSAVYLCASSPSTGKNIQYFGAGTRLSVL.

There are many counts of this clonotype. The CDR3 DNA is TGTGCCAGCAGCACCGGACAGGGGAACATTCAGTACTTC. Translating it yields CASSTGQGNIQYF. The J gene is TRBJ2-4, the V gene TRBV7-2; 9 positions agree with TRBD1. This CDR3 has 13 amino acids. V lost 5 bases to trimming and J lost 7 bases; unmatched junction nucleotides: 3. CDR1 and CDR2 from the germline V gene are SGHTA and FQGNSA.

This clonotype showed up just a few times. V and J are TRBV4-2 and TRBJ2-3; maybe TRBD1 (6 bases). This CDR3 contains 16 residues. V was cut by 1 base and J by 6 bases, with 17 bases left in between. Germline V gene data show CDR1 as LGHNA and CDR2 as YNFKEQ. For the CDR3, the DNA is TGTGCCAGCAGCCAAGGATTCGGGACACCTGGGGATACGCAGTATTTT. Translating it yields CASSQGFGTPGDTQYF.

This clonotype was seen only a few times. This sequence joins TRBV6-5 and TRBJ1-6; D gene unclear. V dropped 0 bases and J dropped 4 bases, with 10 bases sitting between them. The CDR3 is made up of 16 amino acids. The germline CDR1 and CDR2 sequences are MNHEY and SVGAGI. CDR3 protein: CASSYSEALYNSPLHF. The CDR3 region has the DNA TGTGCCAGCAGTTACTCGGAGGCCCTATATAATTCACCCCTCCACTTT.

This clonotype was seen a handful of times. This chain connects TRBV25-1 to TRBJ1-1; 7 bases match TRBD1. CDR3 length equals 15 residues. Germline loops: CDR1 MGHDK, CDR2 SYGVNS. With V trimmed by 3 bases and J by 6 bases, 10 bases remained unmatched. In DNA form, the CDR3 reads TGTGCCAGCAGTGACGCTTATCAGGGGGGATCTGAAGCTTTCTTT. This translates into CASSDAYQGGSEAFF.

The chain is built from TRBV7-9 and TRBJ2-3; D tentatively fits TRBD1 or TRBD2 (6 bases each). There are 15 residues in the CDR3. Germline assignment: CDR1 SEHNR and CDR2 FQNEAQ (reference sequence). V was clipped by 3 bases and J by 5 bases, with 15 bases between them. CDR3 protein: CASSFRGGPEDTQYF. As DNA, the CDR3 is TGTGCCAGCAGCTTTCGAGGGGGGCCTGAAGATACGCAGTATTTT.

This chain's CDR3 is CASSINGAADTQYF. The CDR3, as DNA: TGTGCCAGTAGTATCAATGGGGCCGCAGATACGCAGTATTTT. V gene TRBV19 combines with J gene TRBJ2-3; a possible D gene is TRBD1 (5 bases). With 3 bases removed from V and 4 bases from J, the gap between germline ends came to 11 bases. The CDR3 runs to 14 residues. Germline lookup yields CDR1 LNHDA and CDR2 SQIVND (reference sequence).

Written as DNA, the CDR3 is TGTGCCAGCAGCTTAGTTGCAGGAAGTGGGACCGGGGAGCTGTTTTTT. Its protein product is CASSLVAGSGTGELFF. V usage is TRBV7-9 and J usage is TRBJ2-2; D gene unclear. Trimming pared 1 base from V and 5 bases from J, leaving 14 bases between. The CDR3 sequence is 16 residues long. CDR1 SEHNR and CDR2 FQNEAQ come from the germline V gene (reference sequence).

The sample holds a few counts of this clonotype. This chain joins TRBV7-2 and TRBJ2-1; D gene ambiguous. V was trimmed by 0 bases and J by 4 bases, leaving 7 bases between them. Germline V gives CDR1 SGHTA, CDR2 FQGNSA. This CDR3 is built from 14 residues. The CDR3 spells CASSLAILYNEQFF. The CDR3 DNA is TGTGCCAGCAGCTTAGCCATTTTATACAATGAGCAGTTCTTC.

The chain carries TRBV5-1 and TRBJ2-7; D ambiguous. Between the trimmed V and J ends, which lost 0 bases and 1 base, there was a span of 5 bases. The germline gives CDR1 SGHRS, CDR2 YFSETQ. There are 13 residues in the CDR3. DNA for the CDR3: TGCGCCAGCAGCTTGGTAGAGTCCTACGAGCAGTACTTC. Its protein is CASSLVESYEQYF.

The J gene is TRBJ2-3, the V gene TRBV5-1, with 14 bases matching TRBD2. V gave up 4 bases and J gave up 2 bases; unmatched junction bases: 6. The length of the CDR3 is 17 residues. Germline loops: CDR1 SGHRS, CDR2 YFSETQ. CDR3 amino acids: CASSRGLAGANTDTQYF. CDR3 nucleotide sequence: TGCGCCAGCAGCCGGGGACTAGCGGGAGCCAACACAGATACGCAGTATTTT.

The chain employs TRBV5-1 and TRBJ1-1; D is unresolved. V lost 7 bases, J lost 1 base, and 8 bases lay in between. Per germline, CDR1 SGHRS and CDR2 YFSETQ. The CDR3 extends over 12 amino acids. CDR3 bases: TGCGCCAGCCGAGATCCGAACACTGAAGCTTTCTTT. Its protein is CASRDPNTEAFF.

V and J are TRBV6-6 and TRBJ2-7; 8 bases match TRBD1. With 6 bases clipped from V and 1 base from J, the junction kept 8 bases outside the gene matches. The CDR3 contains 15 residues. CDR1 is MNHNY, CDR2 SVGAGI, per germline (reference sequence). DNA of the CDR3: TGTGCCAGCAGAACCGGGACAGGAGGGTCCTACGAGCAGTACGTC. This sequence encodes CASRTGTGGSYEQYV.

CDR3 region: CASSQGLPYEQYV. The CDR3 DNA reads TGTGCCAGCAGCCAAGGACTCCCCTACGAGCAGTACGTC. The J gene is TRBJ2-7, the V gene TRBV14; D gene uncertain. The CDR3 is 13 amino acids. V was clipped by 1 base and J by 2 bases, with 6 bases between them. Germline V lookup: CDR1 SGHDN, CDR2 FVKESK.

This clonotype was picked up a small number of times. V gene TRBV11-3 combines with J gene TRBJ2-3, with 9 bases aligning to TRBD1. From germline, CDR1 is SGHNT and CDR2 YENEEA. This CDR3 has 13 residues. Germline trimming cut 4 bases from V and 4 bases from J; bases unmatched to any gene: 0. The CDR3, as DNA: TGTGCCAGCAGCTACAGGGGGCCAGATACGCAGTATTTT. Residues: CASSYRGPDTQYF. The variable domain in full, with the rest retrieved from reference TRBV11-3 and TRBJ2-3, is EAGVVQSPRYKIIEKKQPVAFWCNPISGHNTLYWYLQNLGQGPELLIRYENEEAVDDSQLPKDRFSAERLKGVDSTLKIQPAELGDSAVYLCASSYRGPDTQYFGPGTRLTVL.

This clonotype has just a few counts. The rearrangement joins TRBV5-6 to TRBJ2-4, with D possibly TRBD1 on 5 matching bases. V shed 0 bases and J shed 0 bases, with 10 bases lying between them. The germline CDR1 and CDR2 sequences are SGHDT and YYEEEE. The CDR3 consists of 16 residues. The CDR3 nucleotides read TGTGCCAGCAGCTTGGAGGGGCGCTTAGCCAAAAACATTCAGTACTTC. Its translation is CASSLEGRLAKNIQYF.

The chain links TRBV19 to TRBJ2-2; weak D call: TRBD2 (6 bases). The germline gives CDR1 LNHDA, CDR2 SQIVND (reference sequence). The CDR3 runs to 15 residues. V shed 6 bases and J shed 3 bases, with 14 bases lying between them. The CDR3 loop reads CASRGGAGDTGELFF. The DNA of the CDR3 is TGTGCCAGTAGAGGAGGAGCGGGTGACACCGGGGAGCTGTTTTTT.

The chain has TRBV7-9 and TRBJ2-6; D possibly corresponds to TRBD1 (6 bases). The CDR3 covers 16 residues. V gave up 5 bases and J gave up 0 bases, with 11 bases separating them. Germline assignment: CDR1 SEHNR and CDR2 FQNEAQ (reference sequence). The CDR3 coding sequence is TGTGCCAGCAGCCTCTCGGACAGCTCTGGGGCCAACGTCCTGACTTTC. Amino acids: CASSLSDSSGANVLTF.